This note documents a single TCR beta chain sequence. Germline values: CDR1 MNHEY, CDR2 SVGAGI. This CDR3 is built from 15 residues. J was trimmed by 6 bases and V by 6 bases; bases with no gene match: 4. Treatment meaning: oral pan-JAK inhibitor, 5-10 mg twice daily. The sample is drawn from a study of CD8+ T cells in alopecia areata. Reverse transcription of extracted RNA yielded cDNA, which provided the sequencing template. Using immunoSEQ multiplex PCR, the repertoire was profiled, and TCRdb retains in-frame clones only, with some absent. The sample holds 90,000 to 150,000 clones, around 56% seen once.

Here the sequenced sample was CD4+ T cells sorted from blood, taken at week 4, from a patient treated with tofacitinib. This sequence was found in a human donor with alopecia areata. V is TRBV6-5 and J is TRBJ2-1; the match to TRBD2 covers 14 bases. CDR3 sequence (DNA): TGTGCCAGCAGCCCGGGACTAGCGGGGGTCAATGAGCAGTTCTTC. Protein sequence: CASSPGLAGVNEQFF.